This T cell receptor (beta chain) was sequenced in a study of T cell clonality in common variable immunodeficiency (dated by TCRdb to 2013 to 2016). For sequencing, equivalent amounts of genomic DNA were input from CVID and control samples. For every sample, a 60 bp segment covering the rearranged TCRbeta CDR3 region was amplified and then sequenced. The immunoSEQ assay, a bias-corrected multiplex PCR with high-throughput sequencing, was employed for TCRbeta amplification. Regarding the original processing steps: Every unique nucleotide sequence counted as a clone and was annotated with V, D and J genes, copy number and frequency. Sequences were labeled productive if in frame, and non-productive if out of frame or containing stop codons. As previously described, Shannon's entropy was used to calculate clonality. The predicted amino acid sequences of productive clones were used to derive mean CDR3 Kyte-Doolittle hydropathy. The R hclust function was used to hierarchically cluster scaled V gene usage with Manhattan distance and complete linkage. To assess clone sharing by CDR3 amino acid sequence, 12 repertoires per group were resampled over 100 rounds. The repertoires were searched for 60 to 75 published EBV-specific TCRbeta sequences and fewer than 250 published CMV-specific TCRbeta sequences. Analysis left out two CVID samples that produced under 10,000 sequences, so around 40 CVID repertoires remained. The clones in this table, taken by TCRdb from immuneACCESS, are in-frame only. Not every clone is retained; where verified, under half of the shortfall comes from an unresolved V gene, and the cause of the rest is unknown. D and trimming were read from the DNA, whereas the V and J calls and clone size are those reported in that table. Here the sample lists about 41,000 clones, none seen once only. In total, the top ten clones hold about 1.3% of the sample.

Most CVID patients and most healthy controls were of Caucasian heritage. From each donor, about 5 to 8.5 ml of heparinized peripheral whole blood was collected. Genomic DNA from adults with common variable immune deficiency (CVID) and from healthy adult controls was used for sequencing of TCRbeta CDR3 repertoires. There were approximately 22 healthy adult volunteers in the control group (around twelve female and around ten male), ranging in age from about 23 to 70 years, with a mean age of around 33. To isolate peripheral blood mononuclear cells, diluted blood was subjected to density centrifugation over Hypaque 1077 or Ficoll-Paque. Genomic DNA was obtained from unsorted mononuclear cells through either Qiagen column purification or a centrifugation-based method. Reading from cysteine to phenylalanine, the CDR3 counts 14 amino acids. The 33 bases shown cover part of the CDR3, and their frame starts at base 1. The germline V gene gives CDR1 as SNHLY and CDR2 as FYNNEI. Germline trimming amounts to 6 bases on V and 1 base on J, with 4 as the count of junction bases outside the gene matches.

This clone was recorded at least ten times. Its antigen is still unknown. Read sequence stops 3 residues before the CDR3 end, and the germline J gene provides the missing end. Here is what the overall study found, with its caveats: Correlations between repertoire features and clinical complications were limited by patient heterogeneity within the CVID cohort. CVID subjects shared fewer TCRbeta clones with each other than healthy controls did (p < 0.0001). Compared with healthy controls, CVID subjects showed increased TCRbeta clonality (t-test p = 0.018), a feature most characteristic of about a third of subjects. Despite equal DNA input, controls averaged approximately 74,000 unique sequences per sample versus about 31,547 in CVID samples. CVID TCRbeta sequences were reported to have fewer deletions and N-nucleotide insertions and to lack highly modified clones with 13 or more V deletions. According to the authors, finding the cause of the higher clonality in CVID would require sequencing the repertoires of T cell subpopulations.

Source material: peripheral blood mononuclear cells. Here the chain combines TRBV2 and TRBJ2-3, with TRBD1 matching 7 junction bases. The TCR sequence derives from a person between 18 and 75 years old in good health. CDR3 DNA (partial): TGTGCCAGCAGGACAGGGTATGGCACAGATACG. This yields the protein CASRTGYGTDT. The full CDR3 sequence reads CASRTGYGTDTQYF.